The entry below gives a single TCR beta chain sequence along with its context. The record originates from a study of type 1 regulatory T cells. Study overall: T-allo10 is an in vitro-generated, Tr1-enriched CD4 T cell product specific for alloantigen.

MiXCR, run by TCRdb on the reads, gives a single entry per CDR3 protein. The repertoire holds approximately 97,000 distinct CDR3 sequences, with about a third as singletons. V shed 6 bases and J 1 base; nucleotides not matched to a gene: 15. There are 17 residues in the CDR3. The chain carries TRBV12-3 or TRBV12-4 and TRBJ2-7; 7 nucleotides match TRBD2. The clonotype was recovered from a human donor in good health. The specimen sequenced was CD4+ T cells, either the whole sample or a sorted fraction (not recorded which). Here the CDR3 reads CASRKAIGAGASYEQYF. The CDR3 bases are TGTGCCAGCAGAAAGGCCATCGGGGCGGGAGCATCCTACGAGCAGTACTTC.